Reported below is one T cell receptor beta chain. These data belong to a study of cytomegalovirus exposure and HLA in healthy donors. The PCR ran on 60 Vbeta and 13 Jbeta primers. The data were produced by immunoSEQ multiplex PCR, yet TCRdb's version contains in-frame clones alone and is incomplete. The data contain around 190,000 clones, around 80% of them singletons. The CDR3 totals 14 residues. Looked up from germline, CDR1 is MNHNS and CDR2 is SASEGT. The V end lost 4 bases, the J end lost 4 bases, and 13 bases lay between the germline ends. The specimen was PBMCs. The sequence came from a man in his forties or fifties in good health and CMV-seropositive. The rearrangement uses TRBV6-1 and TRBJ1-1, with a weak D call TRBD1 (5 bases). CDR3 DNA sequence: TGTGCCAGCAGTGTTAGGGCAGGGCCCACTGAAGCTTTCTTT. The encoded protein is CASSVRAGPTEAFF.